The 5 T cell receptor beta chains reported below all come from one sample, sequenced in a study of OX40 agonist ivuxolimab in advanced cancers. Sequenced by immunoSEQ multiplex PCR; TCRdb stores in-frame clones only, minus some. The table lists around 91,000 clones, 85% to 90% of them singletons. The source material was CD4+ or CD8+ T cells sorted from blood, sampled in a trial of the OX40 agonist ivuxolimab. Source of these receptors: an adult with an advanced solid tumor such as melanoma, head and neck, liver or kidney cancer.

V and J are TRBV15 and TRBJ2-7; D not certain. Germline V CDR1 and CDR2: LNHNV, YYDKDF (reference sequence). This CDR3 is built from 12 residues. Trimming took off 0 bases at V and 5 bases at J, with 5 bases between the two ends. CDR3: CATSRDKNEQYF. The DNA for the CDR3 is TGTGCCACCAGCAGAGATAAGAACGAGCAGTACTTC.

V is TRBV13 and J is TRBJ2-5; D remains unclear. Germline V gene sequence: CDR1 PRHDT, CDR2 FYEKMQ (reference sequence). The CDR3 totals 13 residues. V was cut by 2 bases and J by 5 bases, with 9 bases left in between. Here the CDR3 DNA reads TGTGCCAGCAGCTTACAACATTCGGAGACCCAGTACTTC. Its translation: CASSLQHSETQYF.

The chain carries TRBV9 and TRBJ2-7, with a possible D match to TRBD1 (6 bases). The CDR3 spans 15 residues. Germline lookup yields CDR1 SGDLS and CDR2 YYNGEE. Between the trimmed V and J ends, which lost 0 bases and 0 bases, there was a span of 10 bases. CDR3 amino acids: CASSVGDRSSYEQYF. CDR3 coding DNA: TGTGCCAGCAGCGTAGGTGACAGGAGCTCCTACGAGCAGTACTTC.

This chain connects TRBV6-4 to TRBJ2-1, with D perhaps TRBD1 or TRBD2 (5 bases each). The CDR3 contains 13 residues. With 4 bases removed from V and 8 bases from J, the gap between germline ends came to 12 bases. Germline V lookup: CDR1 MRHNA, CDR2 SNTAGT. CDR3 bases: TGTGCCAGCAGTGCTAAACAGGAGGATGAGCAGTTCTTC. It is translated as CASSAKQEDEQFF.

The chain combines TRBV2 with TRBJ2-5; D is unresolved. The V gene's germline CDR1 is SNHLY and CDR2 FYNNEI. The CDR3 runs 10 residues. V dropped 8 bases and J dropped 4 bases, with 5 bases sitting between them. The DNA for the CDR3 is TGTGCCAGCTACGTAGAGACCCAGTACTTC. Protein product: CASYVETQYF.